Shown below are 29 T cell receptor beta chains from a single sample sequenced in a study of CD8 T cells in Susac syndrome. RNA, at about 0.45 to 1 ug, was reverse transcribed with random hexamers. TCRdb re-called the immunoSEQ multiplex PCR reads with MiXCR, one entry per CDR3 protein. The top ten hold less than 0.15% of the sample, which has about 150,000 distinct CDR3 sequences, approximately 95% seen once. The sequenced sample was CD4+ T cells from PBMCs. These TCRs come from a human donor with Susac syndrome.

The chain uses TRBV18 and TRBJ2-7; no clear D. This CDR3 region has 14 residues. CDR1 is KGHSH and CDR2 is LQKENI in the germline V gene. V lost 1 base and J lost 5, with 12 bases in between. The CDR3, as DNA: TGTGCCAGCTCACCACTTTGGTCTAGGGACGAGCAGTACTTC. Protein sequence: CASSPLWSRDEQYF.

The chain has TRBV29-1 and TRBJ1-1; D is possibly TRBD1 (6 bases). V shed 7 bases and J shed 5 bases, with 17 bases lying between them. The CDR3 covers 13 residues. Germline values: CDR1 SQVTM, CDR2 ANQGSEA. CDR3 coding DNA: TGCAGCGCGAACCGGGACACCAGGACTGAAGCTTTCTTT. Encoded protein: CSANRDTRTEAFF.

The chain has TRBV20-1 and TRBJ2-1; 12 bases match TRBD2. V lost 2 bases, J lost 9 bases, and 5 bases stayed unmatched. Germline loops: CDR1 DFQATT, CDR2 SNEGSKA (reference sequence). This CDR3 spans 14 amino acids. The CDR3 is CSARRLAGGGEQFF. Here the CDR3 DNA reads TGCAGTGCTAGAAGGCTAGCGGGGGGGGGTGAGCAGTTCTTC.

J is TRBJ2-7 and V is TRBV7-2, with 10 bases that match TRBD1. V lost 5 bases and J lost 6; bases outside the gene matches: 7. In germline, CDR1 is SGHTA, CDR2 FQGNSA. This CDR3 region has 14 residues. CDR3 nucleotides: TGTGCCAGCAGCCGGGACAGGGGTCGCGGCGAGCAGTACTTC. This gives the protein CASSRDRGRGEQYF.

The chain employs TRBV20-1 and TRBJ2-2, with D perhaps TRBD2 (5 bases). Trimming cost V 5 bases and J 5 bases, with 18 bases left between them. The CDR3 sequence is 15 residues long. Germline V CDR1 and CDR2: DFQATT, SNEGSKA (reference sequence). CDR3 nucleotide sequence: TGCAGTGCTCATGATCGGGATACGGGAACCGGGGAGCTGTTTTTT. Translation gives CSAHDRDTGTGELFF.

The chain employs TRBV4-3 and TRBJ1-6, with D possibly matching TRBD1 (5 bases). The ends were cut back, 0 bases at V and 10 bases at J, with 7 bases in the middle. The CDR3 is 13 amino acids. CDR1 LGHNA and CDR2 YSLEER come from the germline V gene. The CDR3 is CASSQEWGSPLHF. The CDR3 coding sequence is TGCGCCAGCAGCCAAGAATGGGGGTCACCCCTCCACTTT.

V gene TRBV29-1 combines with J gene TRBJ1-1; D is unresolved. The CDR3 runs to 14 residues. V was trimmed by 7 bases and J by 3 bases, leaving 18 bases between them. Germline CDR1 reads SQVTM; CDR2 reads ANQGSEA. CDR3 bases: TGCAGCGCCCCCAGTACGGTGAGGGACACTGAAGCTTTCTTT. Protein: CSAPSTVRDTEAFF.

The CDR3 DNA reads TGTGCCAGCAGCTTGAGTGGGACACGGCTAGCCAAAAACATTCAGTACTTC. Translated: CASSLSGTRLAKNIQYF. The chain is built from TRBV5-6 and TRBJ2-4, with D possibly matching TRBD1 (6 bases). Germline values: CDR1 SGHDT, CDR2 YYEEEE. Trimming stripped 1 base from V and 0 bases from J, with 14 bases between. The CDR3 runs 17 residues.

This chain joins TRBV2 and TRBJ2-1; D unclear. CDR1 is SNHLY and CDR2 is FYNNEI in the germline V gene. Trimming cost V 6 bases and J 6 bases, with 3 bases left between them. CDR3 length: 10 amino acids. The CDR3: CASRFNEQFF. Here the CDR3 DNA reads TGTGCCAGCAGGTTCAATGAGCAGTTCTTC. The whole variable domain, remainder taken from reference TRBV2 and TRBJ2-1, is EPEVTQTPSHQVTQMGQEVILRCVPISNHLYFYWYRQILGQKVEFLVSFYNNEISEKSEIFDDQFSVERPDGSNFTLKIRSTKLEDSAMYFCASRFNEQFFGPGTRLTVL.

V gene TRBV6-2 or TRBV6-3 combines with J gene TRBJ2-3; 7 positions agree with TRBD1. Per germline, CDR1 MNHEY and CDR2 SVGEGT. The CDR3 is 13 residues long. V lost 10 bases, J lost 3 bases, and 7 bases stayed unmatched. The CDR3 DNA reads TGTGCCACCAAGGGGGCAGGGACAGATACGCAGTATTTT. This translates into CATKGAGTDTQYF.

The genes are TRBV6-1 and TRBJ2-1; no clear D gene. Germline CDR1 reads MNHNS; CDR2 reads SASEGT. The CDR3 contains 13 residues. Trimming pared 4 bases from V and 7 bases from J, leaving 11 bases between. The CDR3 DNA reads as TGTGCCAGCAGTGGGTCTTACGGGAATGAGCAGTTCTTC. This codes for CASSGSYGNEQFF.

V gene TRBV4-3 combines with J gene TRBJ2-2, with TRBD2 matching 11 bases. Trimming at V came to 0 bases and at J to 5 bases, leaving 2 bases not matched to a gene. CDR1 and CDR2 (germline): LGHNA, YSLEER. CDR3 length: 16 residues. The CDR3, as DNA: TGCGCCAGCAGCCAAGAATTAGCGGGAGGGACCGGGGAGCTGTTTTTT. Translated, it gives CASSQELAGGTGELFF.

This chain connects TRBV2 to TRBJ2-5, with D perhaps matching TRBD2 (5 bases). Germline V lookup: CDR1 SNHLY, CDR2 FYNNEI. Deletions cut 8 bases from V and 2 bases from J, with 12 bases between. The CDR3 consists of 13 residues. DNA for the CDR3: TGTGCCAGCGTTTGGCGGGCACAAGAGACCCAGTACTTC. Translation gives CASVWRAQETQYF. The full variable domain, rest sourced from reference TRBV2 and TRBJ2-5, is EPEVTQTPSHQVTQMGQEVILRCVPISNHLYFYWYRQILGQKVEFLVSFYNNEISEKSEIFDDQFSVERPDGSNFTLKIRSTKLEDSAMYFCASVWRAQETQYFGPGTRLLVL.

The chain has TRBV5-1 and TRBJ2-3; the D gene is possibly TRBD2 (5 bases). CDR1 and CDR2 from the germline V gene are SGHRS and YFSETQ. V lost 4 bases, J lost 8 bases, and 23 bases lay in between. This CDR3 region has 16 residues. DNA for the CDR3: TGCGCCAGCAGCGAGGCAGCTCCGCCCGTGGGAGTTACGCAGTATTTT. This sequence encodes CASSEAAPPVGVTQYF.

The chain carries TRBV9 and TRBJ1-2, with 7 positions matching TRBD1. Germline CDR1 reads SGDLS; CDR2 reads YYNGEE. CDR3 length equals 14 residues. V trimming: 2 bases; J trimming: 4 bases; junction bases outside the gene matches: 5. CDR3 residues: CASSVDGQVYGYTF. DNA of the CDR3: TGTGCCAGCAGCGTTGACGGACAGGTCTATGGCTACACCTTC.

The chain recombines TRBV10-3 with TRBJ2-5, with TRBD2 identical over 13 bases. Looked up from germline, CDR1 is ENHRY and CDR2 is SYGVKD. With 10 bases clipped from V and 4 bases from J, the junction kept 9 bases outside the gene matches. This CDR3 spans 15 amino acids. CDR3 sequence (DNA): TGTGCCACCACCCGGACTAGCGGGAGTGGAGAGACCCAGTACTTC. Its translation is CATTRTSGSGETQYF.

This chain links TRBV29-1 with TRBJ1-2; TRBD1 aligns across 7 bases. The trim removed 6 bases at V and 5 bases at J, leaving 12 bases unmatched. The germline CDR1 and CDR2 sequences are SQVTM and ANQGSEA. This CDR3 spans 14 amino acids. CDR3 region: CSVDGQVRGYGYTF. In nucleotides, the CDR3 is TGCAGCGTAGATGGACAGGTGCGAGGTTATGGCTACACCTTC.

CDR3 in DNA: TGTGCCAGCAGTGAACCAGGGAAGGAGACCCAGTACTTC. It is translated as CASSEPGKETQYF. The V gene is TRBV6-1, the J gene TRBJ2-5, with a possible D match to TRBD1 (5 bases). V was cut by 2 bases and J by 5 bases, with 9 bases left in between. The CDR3 sequence is 13 residues long. CDR1 and CDR2 (germline): MNHNS, SASEGT.

The chain couples TRBV30 to TRBJ2-7; weak D call: TRBD1 (6 bases). Germline V gene sequence: CDR1 GTSNPN, CDR2 SVGIG (reference sequence). The CDR3 has 13 amino acids. V was cut by 0 bases and J by 10 bases, with 16 bases left in between. The DNA for the CDR3 is TGTGCCTGGAGTGTCCCTTCCACAGGGAAACAGTACTTC. Translation gives CAWSVPSTGKQYF.

The CDR3 region is CSVEGAGTLYNEQFF. The CDR3, as DNA: TGCAGCGTTGAAGGGGCAGGGACCCTGTACAATGAGCAGTTCTTC. The chain recombines TRBV29-1 with TRBJ2-1; D tentatively fits TRBD1 or TRBD2 (5 bases each). The CDR3 has 15 residues. CDR1 is SQVTM, CDR2 ANQGSEA, per germline. Between the trimmed V and J ends, which lost 1 base and 4 bases, there was a span of 14 bases.

The rearrangement joins TRBV15 to TRBJ2-5; D may be TRBD1 or TRBD2 (5 bases each). Germline CDR1 is LNHNV and CDR2 is YYDKDF (reference sequence). The CDR3 spans 16 residues. The germline V and J ends were trimmed by 0 bases and 6 bases, with 17 bases remaining between them. CDR3 nucleotides: TGTGCCACCAGCAGAGATCCCGGGACGGGGAGACAGACCCAGTACTTC. It yields the protein CATSRDPGTGRQTQYF.

Comments on this clonotype: The junction departs from the called germline gene at one end, perhaps through a read error. V gene TRBV7-7 combines with J gene TRBJ2-1; no clear D. This CDR3 is 14 amino acids long. Germline CDR1 is SSHAT and CDR2 is FNYEAQ (reference sequence). The CDR3, as DNA: TGTGCTAGCAGCTTAGGAAGGGTTGACAATGAGCAGTTCTTC. It specifies CASSLGRVDNEQFF.

Points on this clonotype: The germline gene is not matched at one end of the junction; a read error may be the cause. The rearrangement joins TRBV28 to TRBJ1-1; D may be TRBD1 (6 bases). The germline gives CDR1 MDHEN, CDR2 SYDVKM. CDR3 length: 12 residues. CDR3 coding DNA: TGCGCCTCCGCACAGGGTGTCGGTGAAGCTTTCTTT. Amino acids: CASAQGVGEAFF.

The CDR3 protein is CASSRTGPHEQYF. In DNA form, the CDR3 reads TGTGCCAGCAGCAGAACAGGCCCCCACGAGCAGTACTTC. The chain is built from TRBV27 and TRBJ2-7, with D possibly TRBD1 on 5 matching bases. Trimming cost V 6 bases and J 5 bases, with 14 bases left between them. In germline, CDR1 is MNHEY, CDR2 SMNVEV (reference sequence). This CDR3 contains 13 residues.

J is TRBJ1-1 and V is TRBV19; D gene uncertain. Germline CDR1 is LNHDA and CDR2 is SQIVND (reference sequence). V was clipped by 2 bases and J by 0 bases, with 4 bases between them. The CDR3 contains 13 residues. The CDR3 region is CASSIQVNTEAFF. The CDR3 DNA sequence: TGTGCCAGTAGTATACAGGTGAACACTGAAGCTTTCTTT.

The genes are TRBV27 and TRBJ1-6; 7 nucleotides agree with TRBD1. The CDR3 loop spans 15 amino acids. Trimming cost V 0 bases and J 10 bases; bases outside gene matches: 6. CDR1 is MNHEY, CDR2 SMNVEV, per germline (reference sequence). The CDR3 is CASSLSAGGRSPLHF. The CDR3 DNA sequence: TGTGCCAGCAGTTTATCGGCAGGGGGAAGATCACCCCTCCACTTT.

The genes are TRBV20-1 and TRBJ1-1; no reliable D call. Germline V gene data show CDR1 as DFQATT and CDR2 as SNEGSKA (reference sequence). The CDR3 contains 12 residues. V was cut by 0 bases and J by 8 bases, with 10 bases left in between. The CDR3 DNA reads as TGCAGTGCTAGAGACGTGTCGGAAGAAGCTTTCTTT. Amino acid sequence: CSARDVSEEAFF.

The chain carries TRBV20-1 and TRBJ1-5, with 8 nucleotides matching TRBD1. The CDR3 runs 14 residues. V lost 8 bases to trimming and J lost 4 bases; unmatched junction nucleotides: 10. In germline, CDR1 is DFQATT, CDR2 SNEGSKA (reference sequence). CDR3 protein: CSTRGRNRNQPQHF. CDR3 nucleotide sequence: TGCAGTACCAGGGGGCGGAATCGGAATCAGCCCCAGCATTTT.

The V and J genes are TRBV4-2 and TRBJ2-7; D possibly corresponds to TRBD2 (5 bases). Germline-derived CDR1 and CDR2 are LGHNA and YNFKEQ. CDR3 length: 13 amino acids. Trimming removed 6 bases at V and 3 bases at J, with 12 bases between. The CDR3 spells CASRRPGDYEQYF. The CDR3 nucleotides are TGTGCCAGCAGGCGTCCCGGGGACTACGAGCAGTACTTC.